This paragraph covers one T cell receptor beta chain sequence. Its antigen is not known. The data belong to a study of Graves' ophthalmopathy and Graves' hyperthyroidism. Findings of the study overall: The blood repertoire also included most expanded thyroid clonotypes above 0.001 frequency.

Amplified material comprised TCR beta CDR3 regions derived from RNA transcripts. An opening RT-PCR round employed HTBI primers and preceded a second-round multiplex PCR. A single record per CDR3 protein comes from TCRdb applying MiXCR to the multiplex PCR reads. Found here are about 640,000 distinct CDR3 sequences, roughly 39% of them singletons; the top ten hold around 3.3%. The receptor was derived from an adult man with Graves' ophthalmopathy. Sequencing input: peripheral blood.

The CDR3 protein is CASSPSSGAEWVNQPQHF. The CDR3 DNA is TGTGCCAGCAGCCCCTCAAGCGGGGCAGAGTGGGTCAATCAGCCCCAGCATTTT. V gene TRBV7-9 combines with J gene TRBJ1-5; the D gene is possibly TRBD1 (5 bases). This CDR3 region has 18 residues. Germline CDR1 is SEHNR and CDR2 is FQNEAQ (reference sequence). V was cut by 5 bases and J by 3 bases, with 23 bases left in between.